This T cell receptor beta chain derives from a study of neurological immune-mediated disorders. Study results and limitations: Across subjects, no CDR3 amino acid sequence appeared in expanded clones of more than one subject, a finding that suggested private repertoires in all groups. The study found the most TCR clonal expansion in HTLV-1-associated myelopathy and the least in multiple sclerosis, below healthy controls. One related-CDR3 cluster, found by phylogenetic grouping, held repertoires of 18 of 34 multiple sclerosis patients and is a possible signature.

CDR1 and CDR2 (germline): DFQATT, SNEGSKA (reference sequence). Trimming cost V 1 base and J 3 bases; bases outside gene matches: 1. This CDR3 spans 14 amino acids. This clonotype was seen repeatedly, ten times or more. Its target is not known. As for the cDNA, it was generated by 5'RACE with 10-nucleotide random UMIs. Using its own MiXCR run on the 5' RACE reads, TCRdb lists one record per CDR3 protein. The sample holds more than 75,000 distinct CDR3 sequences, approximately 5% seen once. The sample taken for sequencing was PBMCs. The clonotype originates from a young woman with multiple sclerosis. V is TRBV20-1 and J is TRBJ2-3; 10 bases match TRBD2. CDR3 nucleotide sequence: TGCAGTGCTAGAGCTAGCGGGGGTACAGATACGCAGTATTTT. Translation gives CSARASGGTDTQYF.